Listed below are T cell receptor beta chains from one sample, sequenced in a study of shared clonotypes between healthy human individuals. Data came from immunoSEQ multiplex PCR; TCRdb stores just in-frame clones and leaves some out. This sample has 2 million to 3 million clones, with 93% found just once. Sequencing was carried out using naive CD4+ T cells from PBMCs. These receptors originate from a man aged 18 to 29 in good health. Some clones in this sample may be carry-over from other donors' samples. Each CDR3 is given with its conserved first and last residue. The D gene is left open where the match is weak. Size is stated for part of the rows, as once, few or many counts, or as a class when the clone is expanded.

J gene | clone size | V gene | D gene | CDR3 protein | CDR3 DNA
TRBJ2-7 | - | TRBV11-3 | TRBD2 | CASSLGGYPYEQYF | TGTGCCAGCAGCTTGGGAGGGTACCCCTACGAGCAGTACTTC
TRBJ2-4 | once | TRBV5-6 | - | CASSLAHQIAKNIQYF | TGTGCCAGCAGCTTGGCCCACCAGATAGCCAAAAACATTCAGTACTTC
TRBJ1-5 | - | TRBV10-1 | - | CASRSPPPHQPQHF | TGCGCCAGCAGAAGCCCACCTCCACATCAGCCCCAGCATTTT
TRBJ2-7 | - | TRBV16 | - | CASSGLGVDDYEQYF | TGTGCCAGCAGCGGACTGGGGGTCGACGACTACGAGCAGTACTTC
TRBJ1-3 | - | TRBV2 | TRBD1 | CARAGTGAGNTIYF | TGTGCCAGAGCCGGGACAGGGGCCGGAAACACCATATATTTT
TRBJ2-7 | - | TRBV14 | TRBD2 | CASSLIRGGSSSYEQYF | TGTGCCAGCAGCCTTATCCGGGGGGGTTCGAGCTCCTACGAGCAGTACTTC
TRBJ2-7 | - | TRBV10-1 | - | CASRASGLAEQYF | TGCGCCAGCAGAGCGTCCGGCCTCGCCGAGCAGTACTTC
TRBJ1-1 | - | TRBV6-1 | - | CASSDQGKSTEAFF | TGTGCCAGCAGTGATCAGGGCAAGAGCACTGAAGCTTTCTTT
TRBJ1-2 | once | TRBV7-6 | TRBD1 | CASSLVGTGYGYTF | TGTGCCAGCAGCTTAGTGGGGACAGGGTATGGCTACACCTTC
TRBJ2-3 | - | TRBV7-9 | - | CASSRNRDTTDTQYF | TGTGCCAGCAGCCGCAACAGGGATACGACAGATACGCAGTATTTT
TRBJ2-1 | - | TRBV11-2 | TRBD2 | CASSLSGSYNEQFF | TGTGCCAGCAGCCTTAGCGGGAGCTACAATGAGCAGTTCTTC
TRBJ2-7 | - | TRBV2 | TRBD1 | CAGNRGSYEQYF | TGTGCCGGGAACAGGGGTTCCTACGAGCAGTACTTC
TRBJ1-1 | - | TRBV7-2 | TRBD1 | CASSTGTGNTEAFF | TGTGCCAGCAGCACTGGGACAGGGAACACTGAAGCTTTCTTT
TRBJ1-2 | - | TRBV9 | - | CATRDCSAF | TGTGCCACCCGGGACTGCTCGGCCTTC
TRBJ2-1 | - | TRBV6-1 | - | CASSPRGVWNEQFF | TGTGCCAGCAGCCCCAGGGGGGTGTGGAATGAGCAGTTCTTC
TRBJ1-1 | - | TRBV5-4 | - | CASSLANSFTEAFF | TGTGCCAGCAGCTTGGCTAACAGTTTCACTGAAGCTTTCTTT
TRBJ2-7 | - | TRBV28 | - | CASKDLREQYF | TGTGCCAGCAAGGACCTAAGGGAGCAGTACTTC
TRBJ2-7 | - | TRBV2 | - | CASSDGDYEQYF | TGTGCCAGCAGTGACGGAGACTACGAGCAGTACTTC
TRBJ2-4 | - | TRBV5-6 | TRBD2 | CASVDSRTSGSFAKNIQYF | TGTGCCAGCGTCGATAGTCGGACTAGCGGGAGCTTCGCCAAAAACATTCAGTACTTC
TRBJ2-3 | - | TRBV7-2 | - | CASSLVEVTQYF | TGTGCCAGCAGCTTAGTCGAGGTGACGCAGTATTTT
TRBJ1-5 | - | TRBV28 | - | CASRQTNQPQHF | TGTGCCAGCCGACAGACAAATCAGCCCCAGCATTTT
TRBJ2-7 | - | TRBV7-9 | - | CASSPGPGTYEQYF | TGTGCCAGCAGCCCCGGGCCAGGGACCTACGAGCAGTACTTC
TRBJ2-2 | - | TRBV4-1 | TRBD2 | CASKRGTGELFF | TGCGCCAGCAAGCGGGGCACCGGGGAGCTGTTTTTT